Below, 24 T cell receptor beta chains from the same sample are listed, as sequenced in a study of cytomegalovirus exposure and HLA in healthy donors. Primers: 60 Vbeta forward and 13 Jbeta reverse. Data came from immunoSEQ multiplex PCR; TCRdb stores just in-frame clones and leaves some out. In the table there are 100,000 to 150,000 clones, over 70% of which are singletons. Sequencing used PBMCs. Receptor source: a woman in her 50s in good health and CMV-seronegative.

V usage is TRBV29-1 and J usage is TRBJ2-7, with 11 nucleotides matching TRBD2. V trimming: 7 bases; J trimming: 1 base; junction bases outside the gene matches: 3. CDR3 length: 13 amino acids. Germline CDR1 and CDR2: SQVTM and ANQGSEA. The DNA of the CDR3 is TGCAGCGCGGGGACTAGCGGTTCCTACGAGCAGTACTTC. Its protein is CSAGTSGSYEQYF.

V usage is TRBV25-1 and J usage is TRBJ1-2, with D unclear. Germline lookup yields CDR1 MGHDK and CDR2 SYGVNS. V lost 2 bases, J lost 8 bases, and 9 bases lay in between. The CDR3 spans 12 residues. CDR3 amino acids: CASSEARAGYTF. The CDR3, as DNA: TGTGCCAGCAGTGAAGCCAGAGCGGGCTACACCTTC.

V is TRBV2 and J is TRBJ2-7, with 7 bases identical to TRBD1. The length of the CDR3 is 15 residues. After removal of 5 bases from V and 3 bases from J, the junction contained 10 bases not matched to a gene. Germline CDR1 is SNHLY and CDR2 is FYNNEI. The CDR3 reads CASSLGQVPFYEQYF. DNA for the CDR3: TGTGCCAGCAGTTTAGGACAGGTCCCCTTCTACGAGCAGTACTTC.

The chain has TRBV10-3 and TRBJ2-2, with D perhaps TRBD1 (5 bases). V was shortened by 2 bases and J by 5 bases, with 12 bases between the two germline ends. Germline V gives CDR1 ENHRY, CDR2 SYGVKD. The CDR3 sequence is 15 residues long. CDR3 amino acids: CAISEKGVETGELFF. CDR3 nucleotides: TGTGCCATCAGTGAGAAAGGGGTTGAAACCGGGGAGCTGTTTTTT.

V and J are TRBV7-2 and TRBJ2-3; D gene ambiguous. Germline CDR1 is SGHTA and CDR2 is FQGNSA. Trimming took off 5 bases at V and 6 bases at J, with 12 bases between the two ends. This CDR3 has 13 residues. The CDR3 sequence: CASSKQSGDTQYF. DNA of the CDR3: TGTGCCAGCAGCAAACAGTCTGGGGATACGCAGTATTTT. Looking up the rest from reference TRBV7-2 and TRBJ2-3 gives the full variable domain: GAGVSQSPSNKVTEKGKDVELRCDPISGHTALYWYRQSLGQGLEFLIYFQGNSAPDKSGLPSDRFSAERTGGSVSTLTIQRTQQEDSAVYLCASSKQSGDTQYFGPGTRLTVL.

The genes are TRBV6-1 and TRBJ2-3; TRBD2 might be the D (6 bases). Trimming took 7 bases from V and 0 from J, leaving 11 bases between them. Germline CDR1 and CDR2: MNHNS and SASEGT. The CDR3 consists of 14 residues. CDR3 sequence reads: CASTELASTDTQYF. CDR3 DNA: TGTGCCAGCACCGAACTAGCTAGCACAGATACGCAGTATTTT.

V and J are TRBV7-2 and TRBJ1-1; 10 nucleotides match TRBD1. The ends lost 1 base at V and 7 bases at J; junction bases unmatched: 9. The CDR3 spans 16 residues. CDR1 and CDR2 (germline): SGHTA, FQGNSA. The CDR3 coding sequence is TGTGCCAGCAGCTTAGTACCGGGACAGGGGTCGAGTGAAGCTTTCTTT. It is translated as CASSLVPGQGSSEAFF.

Points on this clone: One junction end does not reproduce the germline sequence, and a read error may be involved. V usage is TRBV2 and J usage is TRBJ2-3, with D perhaps matching TRBD1 (5 bases). Germline loops: CDR1 SNHLY, CDR2 FYNNEI. The CDR3 is made up of 15 amino acids. The CDR3 loop reads CASREGHVITDTQYF. The CDR3 DNA is TGTGCCAGCAGAGAAGGACATGTAATCACAGATACGCAGTATTTT.

This rearrangement joins TRBV11-1 to TRBJ2-3; TRBD2 matches 14 bases. CDR1 SGHAT and CDR2 FQDESV come from the germline V gene (reference sequence). This CDR3 comprises 18 residues. V gave up 7 bases and J gave up 2 bases; unmatched junction bases: 11. The CDR3 loop is CASNPGTSGSGTTDTQYF. The CDR3 DNA is TGTGCCAGCAACCCCGGGACTAGCGGGAGCGGGACCACAGATACGCAGTATTTT.

The CDR3 nucleotides are TGCGCCAGCGGAAAGCGGGAGGGGGAAGAGACCCAGTACTTC. Its protein product is CASGKREGEETQYF. This chain connects TRBV5-1 to TRBJ2-5; 10 bases agree with TRBD2. With V trimmed by 7 bases and J by 3 bases, 6 bases remained unmatched. The CDR3 is made up of 14 amino acids. The germline V gene has CDR1 SGHRS and CDR2 YFSETQ.

The table lists this clone with a few counts. V is TRBV5-1 and J is TRBJ1-2, with a possible D match to TRBD1 (5 bases). The CDR3 totals 15 residues. Trimming took off 4 bases at V and 2 bases at J, with 15 bases between the two ends. Germline CDR1 is SGHRS and CDR2 is YFSETQ. CDR3 coding DNA: TGCGCCAGCAGCACGGTGTCGGGGGTAAACTATGGCTACACCTTC. Amino acid sequence: CASSTVSGVNYGYTF.

CDR3 DNA: TGTGCCACCAGCGAACAGGGGCACTACGAGCAGTACTTC. Protein: CATSEQGHYEQYF. This chain links TRBV15 with TRBJ2-5, with TRBD1 matching 7 bases. Matching the DNA end better, TRBJ2-7 makes the J call doubtful. The CDR3 contains 13 residues. CDR1 is LNHNV, CDR2 YYDKDF, per germline (reference sequence).

This chain joins TRBV7-8 and TRBJ2-2; TRBD2 might be the D (6 bases). The V and J ends lost 10 bases and 6 bases respectively, with 27 bases between them. Germline CDR1 is SGHVS and CDR2 is FQNEAQ. The CDR3 has 17 residues. CDR3 loop: CAILGGVKEWGAGELFF. CDR3 bases: TGTGCCATCCTGGGGGGAGTGAAGGAGTGGGGAGCCGGGGAGCTGTTTTTT. Combining the CDR3 with reference TRBV7-8 and TRBJ2-2 gives the whole variable domain GAGVSQSPRYKVAKRGQDVALRCDPISGHVSLFWYQQALGQGPEFLTYFQNEAQLDKSGLPSDRFFAERPEGSVSTLKIQRTQQEDSAVYLCAILGGVKEWGAGELFFGEGSRLTVL.

The CDR3 nucleotides are TGTGCCTGGAGCCCCGGGACTAGCGGGTTAAAGGAGACCCAGTACTTC. Its protein is CAWSPGTSGLKETQYF. The chain links TRBV30 to TRBJ2-5; 12 bases align to TRBD2. In germline, CDR1 is GTSNPN, CDR2 SVGIG (reference sequence). After removal of 3 bases from V and 5 bases from J, the junction contained 10 bases not matched to a gene. The CDR3 spans 16 residues.

The rearrangement joins TRBV19 to TRBJ2-3; TRBD1 matches 10 bases. There are 15 residues in the CDR3. V was pared by 4 bases and J by 4 bases, with 5 bases of the junction left unmatched. Looked up from germline, CDR1 is LNHDA and CDR2 is SQIVND (reference sequence). The CDR3 DNA reads TGTGCCAGTAGTACCGGGACAGGGGTGCCAGATACGCAGTATTTT. Translated, it gives CASSTGTGVPDTQYF.

As concerns this clone: At the DNA level, this CDR3 is encoded by other sequences in the same sample as well. The chain carries TRBV19 and TRBJ1-1, with D unresolved. The V end was cut by 3 bases, the J end by 5 bases, with 10 bases between. This CDR3 has 13 amino acids. The germline V gene has CDR1 LNHDA and CDR2 SQIVND (reference sequence). The CDR3 spells CASSIVGGTEAFF. The CDR3 coding sequence is TGTGCCAGTAGTATCGTTGGAGGGACTGAAGCTTTCTTT.

This clone was seen only a few times. The chain combines TRBV6-5 with TRBJ2-1; possible D gene TRBD1, 6 bases. V dropped 4 bases and J dropped 8 bases, with 21 bases sitting between them. Germline CDR1 and CDR2: MNHEY and SVGAGI. The length of the CDR3 is 16 residues. CDR3 loop: CASSSDPGQGYYEQFF. The DNA for the CDR3 is TGTGCCAGCAGTTCCGATCCGGGACAAGGCTATTATGAGCAGTTCTTC.

V usage is TRBV25-1 and J usage is TRBJ2-7; D is possibly TRBD1 (5 bases). The CDR3 runs to 13 residues. In germline, CDR1 is MGHDK, CDR2 SYGVNS. Trimming stripped 6 bases from V and 3 bases from J, with 12 bases between. This chain's CDR3 is CASRNTGDYEQYF. In DNA, the CDR3 is TGTGCCAGCAGAAACACAGGAGACTACGAGCAGTACTTC.

The chain combines TRBV28 with TRBJ2-4, with 11 nucleotides matching TRBD2. With 3 bases clipped from V and 0 bases from J, the junction kept 13 bases outside the gene matches. The V gene's germline CDR1 is MDHEN and CDR2 SYDVKM. This CDR3 is 20 amino acids long. As DNA, the CDR3 is TGTGCCAGCAGTTTCCAAACCGGGACTAGCGGCGGGGTAGCCAAAAACATTCAGTACTTC. Translating it yields CASSFQTGTSGGVAKNIQYF.

Only one count was recorded for this clone. This chain links TRBV7-9 with TRBJ2-5, with 8 bases that match TRBD2. With V trimmed by 5 bases and J by 5 bases, 4 bases remained unmatched. This CDR3 comprises 13 residues. The germline gives CDR1 SEHNR, CDR2 FQNEAQ (reference sequence). The CDR3 DNA follows: TGTGCCAGCAGCGCAGCGGGAGTGGAGACCCAGTACTTC. This gives the protein CASSAAGVETQYF.

V usage is TRBV27 and J usage is TRBJ1-1; TRBD1 might be the D (5 bases). This CDR3 has 15 amino acids. Trimming removed 4 bases from V and 0 bases from J, with 12 bases in between. Germline CDR1 reads MNHEY; CDR2 reads SMNVEV (reference sequence). The CDR3 sequence is CASSSAHRMNTEAFF. As DNA, the CDR3 is TGTGCCAGCAGTTCCGCCCACAGGATGAACACTGAAGCTTTCTTT.

J is TRBJ2-1 and V is TRBV6-5, with D unresolved. The CDR3 is 11 residues long. V was trimmed by 1 base and J by 9 bases, leaving 4 bases between them. The germline V gene has CDR1 MNHEY and CDR2 SVGAGI. The CDR3, as DNA: TGTGCCAGCAGTTACTATAGTGAGCAGTTCTTC. This sequence encodes CASSYYSEQFF.

This chain links TRBV5-6 with TRBJ1-5; D is unresolved. Trimming shortened V by 3 bases and J by 3 bases, and 10 bases separated the two germline ends. The CDR3 sequence is 14 residues long. CDR1 and CDR2 (germline): SGHDT, YYEEEE. CDR3 bases: TGTGCCAGCAGCTCGGGGTATGTCAATCAGCCCCAGCATTTT. Translated: CASSSGYVNQPQHF.

Here the CDR3 DNA reads TGTGCCAGCAGCTTGGCCTTAGGGCAGGGGGAAAAACTGTTTTTT. This gives the protein CASSLALGQGEKLFF. The chain links TRBV5-6 to TRBJ1-4; the D gene is possibly TRBD1 (6 bases). The CDR3 runs 15 residues. Germline values: CDR1 SGHDT, CDR2 YYEEEE. Trimming cost V 0 bases and J 8 bases, with 14 bases left between them.